This TCR beta chain was documented in a study of T cell changes during pregnancy in multiple sclerosis (dated by TCRdb to the late 2010s). A note on the overall study: In women with multiple sclerosis, the researchers looked at how the T cell repertoire shifted as pregnancy progressed.

This clone is a singleton in its sample. This receptor's antigen is unknown. Base qualities were left out, and no much larger clone turns up one base away. Libraries came from the immunoSEQ multiplex PCR assay. As stored in TCRdb, this immuneACCESS dataset retains in-frame rearrangements with V and J assigned. A fraction of the clones does not appear; measured against another copy, unresolved V genes explain less than half of the discrepancy, and the remainder lacks a known reason. The table for this sample lists some 77,000 clones; more than 80% of them were counted only once. The ten largest clonotypes hold approximately 0.2% of the sample. V loses 0 bases at its end and J loses 6 bases; junction bases beyond the gene matches: 4. Sequences SGHTA (CDR1) and FQGTGA (CDR2) are obtained from the germline V gene. From its cysteine to its phenylalanine, the CDR3 spans 14 amino acids. Of the read, only the CDR3 DNA is kept; its 42 bases are in frame from base 1.

The specimen was CD4+ T cells from peripheral blood mononuclear cells, collected before pregnancy. The source is a female donor with multiple sclerosis, enrolled in a pregnancy study. The rearrangement joined TRBV7-3 to TRBJ2-7, with 8 bases in between that match TRBD1. Read as DNA, the sequence is TGTGCCAGCAGCTTAACGAGGACAGGGAGCGAGCAGTACTTC. Its protein is CASSLTRTGSEQYF.